This TCR beta chain was sequenced in a study of T cell repertoires in cytomegalovirus infection. The wider study: It was the public TCR beta signatures that indicated both CMV infection and matching HLA type.

Using its own MiXCR run on the reads, TCRdb lists one record per CDR3 protein. Of 200,000 to 250,000 distinct CDR3 sequences in the sample, about 23% were seen once. V was pared by 4 bases and J by 8 bases, with 19 bases between. The CDR3 covers 15 residues. Germline assignment: CDR1 SGHTS and CDR2 YDEGEE. The chain is built from TRBV5-8 and TRBJ2-1; D is undetermined. Sequenced input: CD8+ T cells from PBMCs. This sequence was found in a human donor in good health (CMV status not recorded). Some clones in this sample may be carry-over from other donors' samples. The CDR3 sequence: CASSLWVTQLHEQFF. The DNA for the CDR3 is TGTGCCAGCAGCCTTTGGGTCACGCAGTTGCATGAGCAGTTCTTC. The full variable domain, completed using reference TRBV5-8 and TRBJ2-1, is EAGVTQSPTHLIKTRGQQATLRCSPISGHTSVYWYQQALGLGLQFLLWYDEGEERNRGNFPPRFSGRQFPNYSSELNVNALELEDSALYLCASSLWVTQLHEQFFGPGTRLTVL.